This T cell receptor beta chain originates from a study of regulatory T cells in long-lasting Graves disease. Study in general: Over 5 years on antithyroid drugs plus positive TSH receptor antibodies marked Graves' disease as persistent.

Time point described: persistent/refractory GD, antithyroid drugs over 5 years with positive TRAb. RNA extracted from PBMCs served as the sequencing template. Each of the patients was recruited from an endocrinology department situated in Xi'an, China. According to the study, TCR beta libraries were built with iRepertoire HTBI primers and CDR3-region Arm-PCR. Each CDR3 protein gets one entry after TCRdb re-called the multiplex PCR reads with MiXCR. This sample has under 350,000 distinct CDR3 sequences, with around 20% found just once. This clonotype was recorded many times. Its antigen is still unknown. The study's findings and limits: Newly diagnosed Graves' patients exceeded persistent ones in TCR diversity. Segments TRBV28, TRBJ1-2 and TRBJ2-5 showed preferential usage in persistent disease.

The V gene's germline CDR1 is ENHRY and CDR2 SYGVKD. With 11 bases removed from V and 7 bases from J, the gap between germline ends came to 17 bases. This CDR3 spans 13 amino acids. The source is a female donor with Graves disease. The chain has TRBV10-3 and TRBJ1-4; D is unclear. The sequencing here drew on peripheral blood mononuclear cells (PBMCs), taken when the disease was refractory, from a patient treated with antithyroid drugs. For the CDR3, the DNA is TGTGCCTCGTCGATGGATCTGGTTGAAAAACTGTTTTTT. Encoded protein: CASSMDLVEKLFF.